The entry that follows covers one TCR beta chain sequence. Its cognate antigen is unknown. Trimming took off 0 bases at V and 6 bases at J, with 12 bases between the two ends. This CDR3 contains 15 residues. The germline V gene encodes CDR1 SGHDN and CDR2 FVKESK. This record belongs to a study of T cells in Graves' hyperthyroidism and ophthalmopathy. General observations from the study: Blood also showed most of the thyroid clonotypes that were expanded above 0.001.

What was amplified from RNA transcripts were TCR beta CDR3 regions. The HTBI primer set was used in a first-round RT-PCR of the TCR CDR3. TCRdb redid the calling of the multiplex PCR reads with MiXCR, one entry per CDR3 protein. This table has about 290,000 distinct CDR3 sequences, roughly 17% appearing once. Disease duration under 2 months; hyperthyroidism patients were aged 18 to 65. This sequence was found in a man in his thirties or forties with Graves' hyperthyroidism. Sequencing was carried out using blood. The V gene is TRBV14, the J gene TRBJ2-4; tentatively, D is TRBD1 (6 bases). The CDR3 bases are TGTGCCAGCAGCCAAGATTGGGGCAGGGGAAACATTCAGTACTTC. It is translated as CASSQDWGRGNIQYF.